This T cell receptor delta chain was captured in a study of gamma-delta T cells after stem cell transplantation. This clone occurred a few times. This may come from a read error, since a much larger clone is one base off. Other nucleotide sequences from this sample produce the same CDR3. Germline V CDR1 and CDR2: GEAIGNYY, EKD. V lost 3 bases to trimming and J lost 0 bases; unmatched junction nucleotides: 20. The CDR3 runs to 20 residues. TCRdb re-called the RT-PCR reads using CATT. The top ten hold around 77% of the sample, which has roughly 830 delta-chain clones, over 1.1% seen once. The chain carries TRDV2 and TRDJ1; 8 bases fit TRDD3. Sample: gamma-delta T cells. The sequence derives from a human donor. It is not recorded whose cells these are; they may come from a transplant donor. The CDR3 coding sequence is TGTGCCTGTGACTTTTTTATCCCTACTCGACTGGGGGGTTACACCGATAAACTCATCTTT. It translates to CACDFFIPTRLGGYTDKLIF.